This T cell receptor (beta chain) was recorded in a study of CD8 T cells in Susac syndrome. Trimming left V 2 bases short and J 3 bases short, with 2 bases between. This CDR3 spans 11 amino acids. Germline CDR1 is SNHLY and CDR2 is FYNNEI. A quantity of roughly 0.5 to 1 ug RNA underwent reverse transcription using random hexamers. Via MiXCR, TCRdb re-called the immunoSEQ multiplex PCR reads, giving one row per CDR3 protein. The sample lists under 200,000 distinct CDR3 sequences, around 94% occurring once. Input material: CD4+ T cells from PBMCs. The TCR sequence derives from a human donor with Susac syndrome. V and J are TRBV2 and TRBJ2-7; no definite D call. The CDR3 DNA is TGTGCCAGCAGTGAACTCTACGAGCAGTACTTC. This sequence encodes CASSELYEQYF.